The present T cell receptor beta chain was sequenced within a study of blood T cell repertoires in COVID-19. Across the study: Collection of acute and convalescent COVID-19 samples took place in the United States, Italy and Spain. T cells, B-cell-depleted T cells, or PBMCs provided the cDNA or gDNA that served as material.

Here immunoSEQ multiplex PCR was the method, and the copy in TCRdb shows in-frame clones only, minus some. The sample shows 73,000 or so clones, 70% to 90% of them seen only once. V lost 0 bases and J 3 bases, leaving 24 bases between the germline ends. This CDR3 is built from 19 residues. Looked up from germline, CDR1 is LNHNV and CDR2 is YYDKDF (reference sequence). In this sample, this clone turned up once. The TCR comes from a man in his thirties or forties with acute or convalescent COVID-19. This chain uses TRBV15 with TRBJ2-7; TRBD2 might be the D (5 bases). The sequencing input was peripheral blood. The CDR3 region is CATSRDTGRPRPRDYEQYF. In nucleotides, the CDR3 is TGTGCCACCAGCAGAGATACCGGTAGGCCCCGACCGAGGGACTACGAGCAGTACTTC.